Included here is one TCR beta chain sequence, with context. No antigen is known for it. This entry comes from a study of OX40 agonist ivuxolimab in advanced cancers. Study overall: Under the entry rules, prior anti-PD-1, anti-PD-L1 or anti-CTLA-4 therapy was allowed, and approximately 40% had some. Three partial responders included one hepatocellular carcinoma patient and two cutaneous melanoma patients.

The assay was immunoSEQ multiplex PCR, and TCRdb's table has in-frame clones only and misses some. The sample lists 12,000 to 15,000 clones; roughly 92% were seen once. General study results and limits: More expanded clones were seen, on average, in CD8+ T cells than in CD4+.

V trimming: 2 bases; J trimming: 1 base; junction bases outside the gene matches: 5. CDR1 is SGHRS and CDR2 is YFSETQ in the germline V gene. This CDR3 is 15 amino acids long. This specimen was CD4+ or CD8+ T cells sorted from blood, taken in a trial of the OX40 agonist ivuxolimab. This TCR derives from an adult with an advanced solid tumor such as melanoma, head and neck, liver or kidney cancer. The chain combines TRBV5-1 with TRBJ1-2, with 7 nucleotides matching TRBD1. The CDR3 sequence: CASSLYGQDNYGYTF. The CDR3, as DNA: TGCGCCAGCAGCTTATACGGACAGGATAACTATGGCTACACCTTC.